Each of the 17 T cell receptor beta chains below was sequenced from the same sample in a study of somatic mutations in cytotoxic T cells in rheumatoid arthritis. Generated by immunoSEQ multiplex PCR, the TCRdb table keeps only in-frame clones and is missing some. The sample shows some 15,000 clones, approximately 72% of them seen only once. Material for sequencing was CD8+ T cells sorted from blood. These TCRs come from an adult with rheumatoid arthritis.

This rearrangement joins TRBV9 to TRBJ1-1; D is unclear. There are 13 residues in the CDR3. In germline, CDR1 is SGDLS, CDR2 YYNGEE. Trimming took off 2 bases at V and 4 bases at J, with 9 bases between the two ends. CDR3 bases: TGTGCCAGCAGCGTGCGGGTGGGCACTGAAGCTTTCTTT. Encoded protein: CASSVRVGTEAFF.

V usage is TRBV28 and J usage is TRBJ2-7; 11 nucleotides line up with TRBD2. This CDR3 contains 15 residues. Looked up from germline, CDR1 is MDHEN and CDR2 is SYDVKM. V lost 3 bases to trimming and J lost 2 bases; unmatched junction nucleotides: 3. CDR3 protein: CASSFTSGGPYEQYF. DNA for the CDR3: TGTGCCAGCAGTTTCACTAGCGGGGGACCCTACGAGCAGTACTTC.

The CDR3 sequence: CASSYSLQNSPLHF. The CDR3 DNA sequence: TGTGCCAGCAGTTACTCGTTACAGAATTCACCCCTCCACTTT. The chain employs TRBV6-5 and TRBJ1-6, with unresolved D. Trimming took off 0 bases at V and 7 bases at J, with 7 bases between the two ends. CDR3 length: 14 amino acids. Germline V gene sequence: CDR1 MNHEY, CDR2 SVGAGI.

Comments on this clone: Relative to the germline gene, one junction end is altered; a read error may explain this. J is TRBJ2-7 and V is TRBV7-7; D remains ambiguous. Germline loops: CDR1 SSHAT, CDR2 FNYEAQ (reference sequence). The CDR3 is 13 residues long. This chain's CDR3 is CASSLETGYEQYF. The CDR3 bases are TGTGCTAGCAGCTTAGAGACCGGGTACGAGCAGTACTTC.

The V call is TRBV2, the J call TRBJ2-4; 9 bases are shared with TRBD1. The trim removed 3 bases at V and 7 bases at J, leaving 10 bases unmatched. Germline V gene lookup returns CDR1 SNHLY and CDR2 FYNNEI. The CDR3 runs 16 residues. CDR3 amino acids: CASSDPDRGKLNIQYF. Written as DNA, the CDR3 is TGTGCCAGCAGTGATCCGGACAGGGGAAAATTGAACATTCAGTACTTC.

This rearrangement joins TRBV13 to TRBJ2-5, with D tentatively TRBD2 (6 bases). With 5 bases removed from V and 5 bases from J, the gap between germline ends came to 15 bases. Germline CDR1 and CDR2: PRHDT and FYEKMQ (reference sequence). The CDR3 has 14 residues. The CDR3 DNA is TGTGCCAGCAGCAGGACTAACGGATGGGAGACCCAGTACTTC. Residues: CASSRTNGWETQYF.

This rearrangement joins TRBV30 to TRBJ2-1; TRBD2 matches at 8 bases. CDR3 length: 14 amino acids. In germline, CDR1 is GTSNPN, CDR2 SVGIG (reference sequence). The ends lost 2 bases at V and 6 bases at J; junction bases unmatched: 6. CDR3 sequence (DNA): TGTGCCTGGAGTTTGGCGGGGGGCCTCAATGAGCAGTTCTTC. This codes for CAWSLAGGLNEQFF.

The CDR3 sequence: CASSLRVGYTF. The CDR3, as DNA: TGTGCCAGCAGCTTAAGGGTTGGCTACACCTTC. This chain joins TRBV5-6 and TRBJ1-2; D is unresolved. The CDR3 totals 11 residues. V gave up 2 bases and J gave up 7 bases, with 6 bases separating them. From germline, CDR1 is SGHDT and CDR2 YYEEEE.

The V call is TRBV5-6, the J call TRBJ1-3; the D is unclear. CDR1 SGHDT and CDR2 YYEEEE come from the germline V gene. CDR3 length: 14 amino acids. V was pared by 4 bases and J by 0 bases, with 8 bases between. Here the CDR3 DNA reads TGTGCCAGCAGCCTAAGGCACTCTGGAAACACCATATATTTT. Amino acids: CASSLRHSGNTIYF.

This clone was observed a handful of times. V usage is TRBV7-9 and J usage is TRBJ2-5, with 9 bases fitting TRBD1. The germline V gene encodes CDR1 SEHNR and CDR2 FQNEAQ (reference sequence). The V gene end was trimmed by 5 bases and the J gene end by 4 bases; junction bases not matched to a gene: 8. The CDR3 spans 15 residues. The CDR3 coding sequence is TGTGCCAGCAGCGGGTGGGACAGGGCCCCAGAGACCCAGTACTTC. Amino acid sequence: CASSGWDRAPETQYF. Drawing the rest from reference TRBV7-9 and TRBJ2-5, the complete variable domain is DTGVSQNPRHKITKRGQNVTFRCDPISEHNRLYWYRQTLGQGPEFLTYFQNEAQLEKSRLLSDRFSAERPKGSFSTLEIQRTEQGDSAMYLCASSGWDRAPETQYFGPGTRLLVL.

The V call is TRBV7-9, the J call TRBJ2-1, with TRBD2 identical over 10 bases. This CDR3 contains 13 residues. Germline V lookup: CDR1 SEHNR, CDR2 FQNEAQ (reference sequence). CDR3 DNA sequence: TGTGCGCTCGGAGTTAGCGGGGGGTCAGAGCAGTTCTTC. It translates to CALGVSGGSEQFF.

The J gene is TRBJ1-2, the V gene TRBV9, with D tentatively TRBD1 (5 bases). Germline V gene data show CDR1 as SGDLS and CDR2 as YYNGEE. The V gene lost 0 bases and the J gene lost 4 bases, with 16 bases spanning the gap. This CDR3 comprises 16 residues. CDR3 DNA sequence: TGTGCCAGCAGCGTAGGGAGTCAGGGCTTTGGCTATGGCTACACCTTC. Translation gives CASSVGSQGFGYGYTF. Complete variable domain (other parts from reference TRBV9 and TRBJ1-2): DSGVTQTPKHLITATGQRVTLRCSPRSGDLSVYWYQQSLDQGLQFLIQYYNGEERAKGNILERFSAQQFPDLHSELNLSSLELGDSALYFCASSVGSQGFGYGYTFGSGTRLTVV.

The chain is built from TRBV7-9 and TRBJ2-7; a possible D gene is TRBD2 (5 bases). The germline V gene encodes CDR1 SEHNR and CDR2 FQNEAQ (reference sequence). Between the trimmed V and J ends, which lost 5 bases and 3 bases, there was a span of 14 bases. This CDR3 comprises 14 residues. CDR3 DNA: TGTGCCAGCAGCCCATATGACGGGGACTACGAGCAGTACTTC. This translates into CASSPYDGDYEQYF. Looking up the rest from reference TRBV7-9 and TRBJ2-7 gives the full variable domain: DTGVSQNPRHKITKRGQNVTFRCDPISEHNRLYWYRQTLGQGPEFLTYFQNEAQLEKSRLLSDRFSAERPKGSFSTLEIQRTEQGDSAMYLCASSPYDGDYEQYFGPGTRLTVT.

J is TRBJ2-3 and V is TRBV10-3; D ambiguous. Germline V gene lookup returns CDR1 ENHRY and CDR2 SYGVKD. The ends were cut back, 10 bases at V and 2 bases at J, with 16 bases in the middle. The CDR3 is made up of 14 amino acids. CDR3: CATFEERNTDTQYF. CDR3 nucleotides: TGTGCCACCTTTGAGGAGAGGAACACAGATACGCAGTATTTT.

A note on this clone: At one boundary the junction diverges from the germline segment, which might be a read error. The rearrangement uses TRBV7-9 and TRBJ2-7; possibly TRBD2 for D (5 bases). CDR3 length: 14 amino acids. The germline CDR1 and CDR2 sequences are SEHNR and FQNEAQ (reference sequence). Here the CDR3 DNA reads TGTGCCAGCAGCCTAGCAGGCGGAACCTACGAGCAGTACTTC. Translating gives CASSLAGGTYEQYF. Supplemented by reference TRBV7-9 and TRBJ2-7, the full variable domain reads DTGVSQNPRHKITKRGQNVTFRCDPISEHNRLYWYRQTLGQGPEFLTYFQNEAQLEKSRLLSDRFSAERPKGSFSTLEIQRTEQGDSAMYLCASSLAGGTYEQYFGPGTRLTVT.

This clone showed up just once. The chain links TRBV9 to TRBJ2-6, with 7 bases matching TRBD2. Trimming removed 0 bases from V and 1 base from J; junction bases left unmatched: 4. CDR3 length: 17 amino acids. Germline CDR1 reads SGDLS; CDR2 reads YYNGEE. The CDR3 loop is CASSVVDSGSGANVLTF. The CDR3 DNA reads as TGTGCCAGCAGCGTAGTCGATAGCGGGTCTGGGGCCAACGTCCTGACTTTC.

The rearrangement joins TRBV2 to TRBJ1-2, with D possibly matching TRBD1 (5 bases). Trimming stripped 4 bases from V and 1 base from J, with 19 bases between. The germline V gene has CDR1 SNHLY and CDR2 FYNNEI. The CDR3 runs to 17 residues. The CDR3 nucleotides are TGTGCCAGCAGTGGTGACAGCGGAAAACCAATTAACTATGGCTACACCTTC. It is translated as CASSGDSGKPINYGYTF.